This T cell receptor (beta chain) was sequenced in a study of cytomegalovirus exposure and HLA in healthy donors. Both 60 Vbeta primers and 13 Jbeta primers went into the PCR. Using immunoSEQ multiplex PCR, the repertoire was profiled, and TCRdb retains in-frame clones only, with some absent. Here the sample spans 60,000 to 85,000 clones, more than 55% being singletons. Overall study results and limits: The classifier reportedly diagnosed cytomegalovirus status with high specificity and sensitivity. Confirmation was obtained in vitro that a few CMV-associated chains are specific for CMV antigens. Roughly uniform depth of sequencing across donors was assumed in presence/absence analyses.

V shed 6 bases, J shed 2 bases, and the junction held 5 bases outside the gene matches. Germline V gene lookup returns CDR1 MNHNY and CDR2 SVGAGI (reference sequence). This CDR3 spans 15 amino acids. This clone was counted only a few times. Antigen: not known. The source material was PBMCs. The gene calls are TRBV6-6 and TRBJ2-7, with 12 bases lining up with TRBD2. This TCR was sampled from a man aged 55-75 years in good health and CMV-seropositive. In nucleotides, the CDR3 is TGTGCCAGCAGCCACGGACTAGCGGGGACCTACGAGCAGTACTTC. Translating it yields CASSHGLAGTYEQYF.